This T cell receptor beta chain is drawn from a study of control samples from healthy donors and cancer patients. Produced via immunoSEQ multiplex PCR; TCRdb's table is partial and in-frame only. The repertoire holds more than 25,000 clones, with approximately 95% as singletons. Sequencing was carried out using blood. This TCR was recovered from a man aged 60-69 years in good health.

The CDR3 loop reads CASSLLNTEAFF. As DNA, the CDR3 is TGTGCCAGCAGTTTACTAAACACTGAAGCTTTCTTT. The rearrangement joins TRBV6-2 or TRBV6-3 to TRBJ1-1; D gene uncertain. V lost 4 bases, J lost 2 bases, and 5 bases lay in between. CDR1 MNHEY and CDR2 SVGEGT come from the germline V gene. The CDR3 has 12 residues.